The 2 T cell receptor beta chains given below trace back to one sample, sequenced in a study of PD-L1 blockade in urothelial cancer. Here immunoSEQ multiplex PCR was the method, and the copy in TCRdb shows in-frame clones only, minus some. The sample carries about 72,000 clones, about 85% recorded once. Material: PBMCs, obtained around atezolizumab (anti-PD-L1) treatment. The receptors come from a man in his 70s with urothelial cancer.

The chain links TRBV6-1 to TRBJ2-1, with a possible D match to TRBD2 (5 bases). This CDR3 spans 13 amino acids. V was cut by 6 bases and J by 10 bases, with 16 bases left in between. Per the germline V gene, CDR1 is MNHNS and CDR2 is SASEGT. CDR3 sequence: CASSPGLKREQFF. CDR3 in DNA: TGTGCCAGCAGCCCTGGACTGAAGAGAGAGCAGTTCTTC.

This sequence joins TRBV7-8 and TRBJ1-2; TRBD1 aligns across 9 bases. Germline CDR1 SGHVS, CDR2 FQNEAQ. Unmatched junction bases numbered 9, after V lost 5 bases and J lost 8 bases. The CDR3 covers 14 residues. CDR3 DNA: TGTGCCAGCAGCCTTCTCCAAACAGGGGGCGGCTACACCTTC. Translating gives CASSLLQTGGGYTF.